The TCR beta chain described here comes from a study of Graves' ophthalmopathy and Graves' hyperthyroidism. Researchers took RNA transcripts and amplified TCR beta CDR3 regions from them. HTBI primers were used in a first-round RT-PCR, which preceded a second-round multiplex PCR. TCRdb independently ran MiXCR on the multiplex PCR reads; one entry per CDR3 protein. The sample lists approximately 50,000 distinct CDR3 sequences; 50% to 65% were seen once. Study-wide results and limits: Blood contained most expanded thyroid clonotypes exceeding 0.001 frequency. The model flagged ophthalmopathy progression at 55% to 71% sensitivity and 72.22% specificity.

CDR1 is WNHNN and CDR2 is SYGVQD in the germline V gene (reference sequence). CDR3 length: 16 residues. On this clonotype: The target antigen is unknown.

The receptor was derived from an adult man with Graves' ophthalmopathy. The J gene is TRBJ2-7, the V gene TRBV10-1; 8 nucleotides agree with TRBD2. The J call may not be correct, given that the DNA end is closer to TRBJ2-5. The source material was peripheral blood. CDR3 nucleotides: TGCGCCAGCAGTGATGGACTAGCAGTCGGACAAGAGACCCAGTACTTC. Its translation: CASSDGLAVGQETQYF.